The clone carrying this TCR beta chain was recorded many times. No antigen is known for it. These data are taken from a study of T cells after yellow fever vaccination. On the study more broadly: Fractions containing few cells were prepared with SMART-Seq v4 Ultra Low Input.

5'RACE template switching generated TCR cDNA, adding a universal primer site and UMIs. TCRdb passed the 5' RACE reads through MiXCR, listing each CDR3 protein once. The repertoire consists of about 230,000 distinct CDR3 sequences, with around 6.7% occurring once and the leading ten covering roughly 1%. Study-wide results and caveats: Abundant clonotypes from the bulk population could have been carried over as contaminants into FACS-sorted repertoires. Researchers report a weaker secondary response that nonetheless peaked faster, day 5 versus 15.

The CDR3 totals 12 residues. Germline-derived CDR1 and CDR2 are SGHNT and YYREEE (reference sequence). V dropped 2 bases and J dropped 5 bases, with 8 bases sitting between them. This specimen was CD4+ T cells sorted from PBMCs, taken on the day of the yellow fever booster vaccination. The rearrangement uses TRBV5-4 and TRBJ2-7; D unresolved. This receptor was obtained from a man younger than 45 who received the YFV17D yellow fever vaccine. The CDR3 bases are TGTGCCAGCAGCTTAGGGATGGACGAGCAGTACTTC. This translates into CASSLGMDEQYF.